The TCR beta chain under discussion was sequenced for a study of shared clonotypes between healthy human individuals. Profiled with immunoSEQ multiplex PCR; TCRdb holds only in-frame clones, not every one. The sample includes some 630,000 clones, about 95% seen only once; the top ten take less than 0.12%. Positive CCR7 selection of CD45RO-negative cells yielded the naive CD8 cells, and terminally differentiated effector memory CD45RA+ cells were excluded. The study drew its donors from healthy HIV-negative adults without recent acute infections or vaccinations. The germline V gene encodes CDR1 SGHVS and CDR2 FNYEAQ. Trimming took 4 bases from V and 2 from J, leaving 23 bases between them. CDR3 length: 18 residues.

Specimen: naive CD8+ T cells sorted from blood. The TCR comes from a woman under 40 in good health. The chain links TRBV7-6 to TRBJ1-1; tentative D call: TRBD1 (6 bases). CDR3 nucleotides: TGTGCCAGCAGCTCCCGATCCGTGGACAGCGAAGGTAACACTGAAGCTTTCTTT. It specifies CASSSRSVDSEGNTEAFF.